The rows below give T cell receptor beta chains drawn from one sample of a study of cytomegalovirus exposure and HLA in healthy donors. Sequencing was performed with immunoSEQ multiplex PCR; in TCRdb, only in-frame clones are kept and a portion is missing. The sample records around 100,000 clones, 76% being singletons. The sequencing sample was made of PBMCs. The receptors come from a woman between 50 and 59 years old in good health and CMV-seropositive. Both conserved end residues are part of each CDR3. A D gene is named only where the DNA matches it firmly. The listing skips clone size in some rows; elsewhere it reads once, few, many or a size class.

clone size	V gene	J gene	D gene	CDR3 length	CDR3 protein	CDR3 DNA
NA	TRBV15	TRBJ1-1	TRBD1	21	CATSGGSQGAEALVWNTEAFF	TGTGCCACCAGCGGAGGATCACAGGGGGCCGAGGCACTCGTTTGGAACACTGAAGCTTTCTTT
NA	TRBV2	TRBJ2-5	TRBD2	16	CASSGLSSGRGKTQYF	TGTGCCAGCAGTGGCCTTTCTAGCGGGAGGGGCAAGACCCAGTACTTC
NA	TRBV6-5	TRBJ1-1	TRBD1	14	CASSYSRTGTEAFF	TGTGCCAGCAGTTACTCGAGGACAGGCACTGAAGCTTTCTTT
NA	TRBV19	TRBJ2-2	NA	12	CASSPRQEELFF	TGTGCCAGTAGTCCACGACAGGAGGAGCTGTTTTTT
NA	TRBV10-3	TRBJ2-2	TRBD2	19	CAIPLEGEAGVSPTGELFF	TGTGCCATCCCACTCGAAGGGGAAGCGGGGGTATCGCCAACCGGGGAGCTGTTTTTT
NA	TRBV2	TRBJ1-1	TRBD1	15	CASSPMDRGLSEAFF	TGTGCCAGCAGTCCGATGGACAGGGGGCTTTCTGAAGCTTTCTTT
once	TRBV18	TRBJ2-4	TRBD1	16	CASSPPGTESKNIQYF	TGTGCCAGCTCACCACCAGGGACAGAATCCAAAAACATTCAGTACTTC
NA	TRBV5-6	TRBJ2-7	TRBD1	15	CASRGQGLYPYEQYF	TGTGCCAGCAGGGGACAGGGCTTATACCCCTACGAGCAGTACTTC
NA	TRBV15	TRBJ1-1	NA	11	CATSLGGEAFF	TGTGCCACCAGCCTCGGCGGTGAAGCTTTCTTT
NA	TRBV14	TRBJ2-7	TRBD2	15	CASSQSRGGGYEQYF	TGTGCCAGCAGCCAATCGCGGGGGGGCGGGTACGAGCAGTACTTC
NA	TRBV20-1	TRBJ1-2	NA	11	CSVAQGPGYTF	TGCAGTGTTGCACAGGGACCTGGCTACACCTTC
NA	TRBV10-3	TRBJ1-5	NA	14	CAISQDSAYQPQHF	TGTGCCATCAGCCAGGACTCTGCGTATCAGCCCCAGCATTTT
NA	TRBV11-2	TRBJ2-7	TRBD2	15	CASSLELAGEYEQYF	TGTGCCAGCAGCTTAGAGCTAGCGGGGGAGTACGAGCAGTACTTC
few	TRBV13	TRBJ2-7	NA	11	CASSYRGEQYF	TGTGCCAGCAGCTACCGGGGAGAGCAGTACTTC
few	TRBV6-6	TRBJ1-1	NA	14	CASSYTQVNTEAFF	TGTGCCAGCAGTTACACTCAGGTAAACACTGAAGCTTTCTTT
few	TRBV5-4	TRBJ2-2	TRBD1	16	CASSLRTGPDTGELFF	TGTGCCAGCAGCTTGCGGACAGGCCCGGACACCGGGGAGCTGTTTTTT
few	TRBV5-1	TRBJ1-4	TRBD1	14	CASSPDPGTAELFF	TGCGCCAGCAGCCCAGATCCCGGGACAGCCGAACTGTTTTTT
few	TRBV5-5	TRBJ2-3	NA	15	CASSFRSLGTDTQYF	TGTGCCAGCAGCTTCCGTAGCCTAGGCACAGATACGCAGTATTTT
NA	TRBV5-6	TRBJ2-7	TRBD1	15	CASSLGPGQAYEQYF	TGTGCCAGCAGCTTGGGGCCGGGACAGGCCTACGAGCAGTACTTC
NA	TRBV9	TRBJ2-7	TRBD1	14	CASSARDRVFEQYF	TGTGCCAGCAGCGCCCGGGACAGGGTGTTCGAGCAGTACTTC
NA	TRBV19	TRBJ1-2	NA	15	CASSPRDLQWYGYTF	TGTGCCAGTAGTCCGCGGGACCTCCAGTGGTATGGCTACACCTTC
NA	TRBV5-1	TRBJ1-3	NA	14	CASSSTGTGNTIYF	TGCGCCAGCAGCTCCACAGGGACTGGAAACACCATATATTTT
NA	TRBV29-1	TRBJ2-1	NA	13	CSTGDSSYNEQFF	TGCAGTACGGGAGACAGCTCCTACAATGAGCAGTTCTTC
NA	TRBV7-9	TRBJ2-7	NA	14	CASSLATRSYEQYF	TGTGCCAGCAGCTTAGCTACCAGGTCCTACGAGCAGTACTTC
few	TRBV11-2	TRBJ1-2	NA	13	CASSLGQVYGYTF	TGTGCCAGCAGCTTAGGGCAGGTTTATGGCTACACCTTC
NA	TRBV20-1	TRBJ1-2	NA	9	CSAEAGYTF	TGCAGTGCTGAGGCAGGCTACACCTTC
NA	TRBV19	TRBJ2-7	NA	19	CASSIDRGIRAGRTYEQYF	TGTGCCAGTAGTATAGACAGGGGGATACGGGCGGGGCGAACCTACGAGCAGTACTTC
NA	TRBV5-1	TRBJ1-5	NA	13	CASSLGQHQPQHF	TGCGCCAGCAGCTTGGGGCAACATCAGCCCCAGCATTTT
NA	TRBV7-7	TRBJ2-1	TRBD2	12	CASSGGGNEQFF	TGTGCTAGCAGCGGGGGGGGCAATGAGCAGTTCTTC
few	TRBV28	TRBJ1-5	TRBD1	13	CASRGQGWQPQHF	TGTGCCAGCAGAGGACAGGGGTGGCAGCCCCAGCATTTT
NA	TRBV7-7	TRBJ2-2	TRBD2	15	CASRRLAGGTGELFF	TGTGCTAGCAGGAGACTAGCGGGAGGGACCGGGGAGCTGTTTTTT
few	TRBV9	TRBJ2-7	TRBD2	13	CASSGLASYEQYF	TGTGCCAGCAGCGGACTAGCTAGCTACGAGCAGTACTTC
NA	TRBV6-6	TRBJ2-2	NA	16	CASSYSGGRRTGELFF	TGTGCCAGCAGTTACTCAGGAGGACGGCGCACCGGGGAGCTGTTTTTT
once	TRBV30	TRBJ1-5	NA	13	CAWSVSVNQPQHF	TGTGCCTGGAGTGTATCAGTGAATCAGCCCCAGCATTTT
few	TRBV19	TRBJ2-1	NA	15	CASTREGQGYNEQFF	TGTGCCAGTACGCGGGAAGGGCAGGGTTACAATGAGCAGTTCTTC
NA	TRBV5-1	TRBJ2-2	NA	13	CASSLDSTGELFF	TGCGCCAGCAGCTTGGACAGCACCGGGGAGCTGTTTTTT